This is a list of T cell receptor beta chains from one sample in a study of blood T cell repertoires in COVID-19. Generated by immunoSEQ multiplex PCR, the TCRdb table keeps only in-frame clones and is missing some. Of roughly 410,000 clones listed, around 87% are singletons. The sample taken for sequencing was peripheral blood. These receptor sequences come from a woman in her fifties or sixties with COVID-19, enrolled during active disease. The CDR3 runs from the conserved cysteine through the conserved F or W. D genes are given only for firm matches. Clone size is not always given. Where it is, it says once, few, many or a class for expanded clones.

d_call	v_call	j_call	clone_size	cdr3_nt	cdr3_aa
TRBD2	TRBV5-1	TRBJ2-3	-	TGCGCCAGCAGCCCCTGGGGTAGCGGGGGCCAGGGTACGCAGTATTTT	CASSPWGSGGQGTQYF
TRBD1	TRBV4-1	TRBJ1-4	-	TGCGCCAGCAGCAAAACAGGGGGCCGGGACGAAAGTGAAAAACTGTTTTTT	CASSKTGGRDESEKLFF
-	TRBV18	TRBJ2-7	-	TGTGCCAGCTCACCGGACATAAACTACGAGCAGTACTTC	CASSPDINYEQYF
TRBD1	TRBV6-5	TRBJ1-1	-	TGTGCCAGCAGTCCTGGACAGGGGAATACTGAAGCTTTCTTT	CASSPGQGNTEAFF
-	TRBV28	TRBJ2-5	-	TGTGCCAGCAGATTGGAAAGGGGTAGCCAAGAGACCCAGTACTTC	CASRLERGSQETQYF
TRBD2	TRBV2	TRBJ2-2	-	TGTGCCAGCAGCCGGGGAGGGAACGGGGAGCTGTTTTTT	CASSRGGNGELFF
TRBD1	TRBV24-1	TRBJ2-3	-	TGTGCCACCAGGGGACGGGACAGGGGGATTTCCACAGATACGCAGTATTTT	CATRGRDRGISTDTQYF
TRBD1	TRBV6-5	TRBJ2-2	-	TGTGCCAGCAGGAACGACAGGGTGAACACCGGGGAGCTGTTTTTT	CASRNDRVNTGELFF
TRBD1	TRBV5-4	TRBJ2-2	once	TGTGCCAGCAGCTGGGGCGGACAGGGCTCCACCGGGGAGCTGTTTTTT	CASSWGGQGSTGELFF
TRBD2	TRBV5-6	TRBJ2-5	-	TGTGCCAGCAGCTTGCTGACTAGCGGGGGACAAGAGACCCAGTACTTC	CASSLLTSGGQETQYF
-	TRBV5-4	TRBJ1-2	-	TGTGCCAGCAGCAAGGGACAATTCTATGGCTACACCTTC	CASSKGQFYGYTF
-	TRBV11-2	TRBJ1-3	-	TGTGCCAGCAGCCGCCGGAGTGACTCTGGAAACACCATATATTTT	CASSRRSDSGNTIYF
-	TRBV6-5	TRBJ2-7	-	TGTGCCAGCAAACAGGGCTCTCCCTCCTACGAGCAGTACTTC	CASKQGSPSYEQYF
-	TRBV5-6	TRBJ2-6	-	TGTGCCAGCAGCGACCTTGGTACGGGAACTGGGGCCAACGTCCTGACTTTC	CASSDLGTGTGANVLTF
TRBD1	TRBV30	TRBJ2-7	once	TGTGCCTGGACACAGGGGCACTACGAGCAGTACTTC	CAWTQGHYEQYF
TRBD2	TRBV9	TRBJ2-3	once	TGTGCCAGCAGCGTAGGGACTAGCGGGGGGGGCACAGATACGCAGTATTTT	CASSVGTSGGGTDTQYF
TRBD1	TRBV5-4	TRBJ1-2	-	TGTGCCAGCAGCTGGGACAGGGGCTATGGCTACACCTTC	CASSWDRGYGYTF
TRBD2	TRBV7-2	TRBJ2-2	-	TGTGCCAGCAGCAGAGCGGGGGGTGGCACCGGGGAGCTGTTTTTT	CASSRAGGGTGELFF
TRBD1	TRBV7-9	TRBJ1-2	-	TGTGCCAGCAGCCCACACAGGGGCGGCGAGGTCAATTATGGCTACACCTTC	CASSPHRGGEVNYGYTF
TRBD1	TRBV7-7	TRBJ1-3	-	TGTGCTAGCAGCTTAAGGGACAGAGGATCTGGAAACACCATATATTTT	CASSLRDRGSGNTIYF
TRBD2	TRBV10-2	TRBJ2-2	-	TGCGCCAGTATCGCGGGGGCGAACACCGGGGAGCTGTTTTTT	CASIAGANTGELFF
-	TRBV4-1	TRBJ1-5	-	TGCGCCAGCAGCCAGGGGGCACATCAGCCCCAGCATTTT	CASSQGAHQPQHF
TRBD1	TRBV5-1	TRBJ1-4	-	TGCGCCAGCAGATTCGACAGGGCGGCTAATGAAAAACTGTTTTTT	CASRFDRAANEKLFF
TRBD2	TRBV9	TRBJ2-1	-	TGTGCCAGCAGCGTAGATGGCGGGGGGACCTACAATGAGCAGTTCTTC	CASSVDGGGTYNEQFF
TRBD2	TRBV7-2	TRBJ2-2	few	TGTGCCAGCACCCGGACTAGCGGGGCGAACACCGGGGAGCTGTTTTTT	CASTRTSGANTGELFF
-	TRBV7-9	TRBJ1-3	-	TGTGCCAGCAGCTTGATAGAGTCGTCTGGAAACACCATATATTTT	CASSLIESSGNTIYF
TRBD1	TRBV18	TRBJ1-2	-	TGTGCCAGCTCACCATTAAGGCCGGGACAGGGTGCCTATGGCTACACCTTC	CASSPLRPGQGAYGYTF
TRBD2	TRBV3-1/TRBV3-2	TRBJ2-5	-	TGTGCCAGCAGCCTTAGCGGGGGAAAAGAGACCCAGTACTTC	CASSLSGGKETQYF
-	TRBV19	TRBJ1-2	few	TGTGCCAGTAGAGGGGTGGCGGACTATGGCTACACCTTC	CASRGVADYGYTF
TRBD1	TRBV18	TRBJ2-4	-	TGTGCCAGCTCACCGCGGACAGGGGATTTCATTCAGTACTTC	CASSPRTGDFIQYF
-	TRBV2	TRBJ2-1	few	TGTGCCAGCAGCGTAGAGGATCACTCCTACAATGAGCAGTTCTTC	CASSVEDHSYNEQFF
TRBD2	TRBV12-3/TRBV12-4	TRBJ2-5	-	TGTGCCAGCAGTATTAGCGGGGGGGGATTGTACTTC	CASSISGGGLYF
-	TRBV19	TRBJ1-2	-	TGTGCCAGCTCAATAACAGGAATAAACTATGGCTACACCTTC	CASSITGINYGYTF
TRBD1	TRBV19	TRBJ1-1	-	TGTGCCAGTAGTTCGGGGACAGTCCGGACTGAAGCTTTCTTT	CASSSGTVRTEAFF
-	TRBV27	TRBJ2-7	-	TGTGCCAGCAGTTTCCATGGGCCGGACTACGAGCAGTACTTC	CASSFHGPDYEQYF
-	TRBV7-9	TRBJ1-2	-	TGTGCCAGCAGCCCCTCGGGGGGGGGAAGGGAAGGCTACACCTTC	CASSPSGGGREGYTF
-	TRBV5-1	TRBJ2-2	few	TGCGCCAGCAGCTTCCCTAGTGACACCGGGGAGCTGTTTTTT	CASSFPSDTGELFF
-	TRBV18	TRBJ1-1	-	TGTGCCAGCTCACCATGGGACAAGAACACTGAAGCTTTCTTT	CASSPWDKNTEAFF
TRBD1	TRBV28	TRBJ1-2	-	TGTGCCAGCACGCTGGACAGGGGGATAGGCTACACCTTC	CASTLDRGIGYTF
-	TRBV2	TRBJ2-7	-	TGTGCCAGCAGTGAGGGTTCTAGTTCCTACGAGCAGTACTTC	CASSEGSSSYEQYF
TRBD1	TRBV6-4	TRBJ1-6	-	TGTGCCAGCAGTGAACAGGGGGCCAATTCACCCCTCCACTTT	CASSEQGANSPLHF
-	TRBV3-1/TRBV3-2	TRBJ2-7	-	TGTGCCAGCAGCCCCGCGGCGCACGAGCAGTACTTC	CASSPAAHEQYF
-	TRBV11-2	TRBJ2-5	-	TGTGCCAGCAGCCCCCCCTCGCGAGAGACCCAGTACTTC	CASSPPSRETQYF
-	TRBV7-2	TRBJ1-3	-	TGTGCCAGCAGCTTTGAGGGAAACACCATATATTTT	CASSFEGNTIYF
-	TRBV6-6	TRBJ1-1	-	TGTGCCAGCAGTTATACAGTTAACACTGAAGCTTTCTTT	CASSYTVNTEAFF
TRBD1	TRBV19	TRBJ2-2	-	TGTGCCAGTAGTGGGGGACAGGCGTTCACCGGGGAGCTGTTTTTT	CASSGGQAFTGELFF
TRBD1	TRBV2	TRBJ1-1	-	TGTGCCAGCAGAGGACAGGGTCTGATAAGTTTCTTT	CASRGQGLISFF
TRBD1	TRBV7-6	TRBJ2-7	few	TGTGCCAGCAGCCCCGGACAGGGTGATATTTACGAGCAGTACTTC	CASSPGQGDIYEQYF
TRBD2	TRBV9	TRBJ2-7	-	TGTGCCAGCAGCGTCAGCGGGGGGTGGACCTACGAGCAGTACTTC	CASSVSGGWTYEQYF
TRBD1	TRBV9	TRBJ2-3	-	TGTGCCAGCAGCTCTCGGGACAGGGATAGCACAGATACGCAGTATTTT	CASSSRDRDSTDTQYF
-	TRBV7-9	TRBJ1-2	-	TGTGCCAGCAGCTTAGAAGGGCACGGACTTGGCTACACCTTC	CASSLEGHGLGYTF
TRBD1	TRBV5-5	TRBJ1-6	-	TGTGCCAGCAGCTCCACTCTCTTAGGGGGCGTTTCACCCCTCCACTTT	CASSSTLLGGVSPLHF
-	TRBV11-2	TRBJ1-2	-	TGTGCCAGCAGCTTACGCGAGTTAGCTAACTATGGCTACACCTTC	CASSLRELANYGYTF
-	TRBV6-5	TRBJ2-7	-	TGTGCCAGCAGCTTCCGGGGCGGGGTCTACGAGCAGTACTTC	CASSFRGGVYEQYF
-	TRBV7-9	TRBJ2-2	-	TGTGCCAGCAGAATATCCTCCGGGGAGCTGTTTTTT	CASRISSGELFF
-	TRBV18	TRBJ1-2	-	TGTGCCAGCTCACCGTGGGGGGATGGCTACACCTTC	CASSPWGDGYTF
-	TRBV7-2	TRBJ1-1	once	TGTGCCAGCTCTAGGGAGGGTAAGGGCACTGAAGCTTTCTTT	CASSREGKGTEAFF